This T cell receptor (beta chain) appears in the sequencing data of a study of T-cell memory formation after mild COVID-19. TCRdb analysed the 5' RACE reads with MiXCR anew, one entry per CDR3 protein. Found here are under 300,000 distinct CDR3 sequences, 9.4% of them singletons; the top ten hold around 20%. Trimming removed 4 bases from V and 3 bases from J, with 16 bases in between. The length of the CDR3 is 15 residues. Per the germline V gene, CDR1 is SGHRS and CDR2 is YFSETQ. In this sample, this clonotype turned up a few times. The source of this sequence is a man aged 18 to 29 who had mild COVID-19 (a few samples of this study predate the infection). Cell type and time point are not known. Sequencing input: PBMCs or a T cell subset sorted from them (not recorded which). This chain connects TRBV5-1 to TRBJ1-1, with D unresolved. CDR3 sequence (DNA): TGCGCCAGCAGCCCGTCGCCGATGGTTTACACTGAAGCTTTCTTT. Translated: CASSPSPMVYTEAFF.